What follows describes a single TCR beta chain. The antigen remains undetermined. This CDR3 has 15 residues. V lost 6 bases and J 3 bases, leaving 17 bases between the germline ends. These data originate in a study of CD8 T cells in ankylosing spondylitis. TCRdb reanalysed the 5' RACE reads using MiXCR and keeps one entry per CDR3 protein. The sample includes around 230,000 distinct CDR3 sequences, 8.6% of them seen just once. Study-level findings and limits: What seemed typical of ankylosing spondylitis blood was a TCR beta motif built from several highly homologous variants. Reportedly, disease-linked clones are significantly enriched in ankylosing spondylitis patients' matched synovial fluid.

Sequenced: blood, either unsorted or a sorted T cell fraction (not recorded which). The chain carries TRBV12-3 or TRBV12-4 and TRBJ1-1; TRBD1 might be the D (6 bases). This TCR was recovered from a male donor with ankylosing spondylitis or in good health (not recorded which). CDR3 protein: CASSDGGAGDTEAFF. Here the CDR3 DNA reads TGTGCCAGCAGCGATGGGGGGGCGGGTGACACTGAAGCTTTCTTT.